The 21 T cell receptor beta chains in this list originate from one sample, sequenced in a study of blood T cell repertoires in COVID-19. Here immunoSEQ multiplex PCR was the method, and the copy in TCRdb shows in-frame clones only, minus some. Among some 170,000 clones listed, around 83% were seen once. Sequenced material: peripheral blood. The receptors were gathered from a man in his forties with acute or convalescent COVID-19.

This rearrangement joins TRBV10-3 to TRBJ2-7; 7 nucleotides line up with TRBD1. The CDR3 runs to 13 residues. Per germline, CDR1 ENHRY and CDR2 SYGVKD. V lost 7 bases to trimming and J lost 2 bases; unmatched junction nucleotides: 5. This CDR3 is CAITSDRAYEQYF. The CDR3 DNA is TGTGCCATCACTTCCGACAGGGCCTACGAGCAGTACTTC.

V is TRBV5-1 and J is TRBJ1-2; TRBD1 matches at 12 bases. The germline CDR1 and CDR2 sequences are SGHRS and YFSETQ. V shed 0 bases and J 6 bases; nucleotides not matched to a gene: 3. This CDR3 has 15 residues. CDR3 residues: CASSLEGQGAHGYTF. CDR3 DNA: TGCGCCAGCAGCTTGGAGGGACAGGGGGCGCATGGCTACACCTTC.

This clone was seen many times. The chain recombines TRBV11-3 with TRBJ2-3, with TRBD2 as a possible D gene (6 bases). The CDR3 contains 16 residues. Germline assignment: CDR1 SGHNT and CDR2 YENEEA. With 4 bases removed from V and 2 bases from J, the gap between germline ends came to 16 bases. The CDR3: CASSSGSAGFTDTQYF. The CDR3 DNA reads TGTGCCAGCAGCTCCGGTTCGGCGGGGTTCACAGATACGCAGTATTTT.

This clone was found once. The gene calls are TRBV5-1 and TRBJ2-1; 7 bases are a match to TRBD1. This CDR3 comprises 14 residues. From germline, CDR1 is SGHRS and CDR2 YFSETQ. Trimming at V came to 4 bases and at J to 6 bases, leaving 7 bases not matched to a gene. Here the CDR3 reads CASSRDSEFNEQFF. The DNA of the CDR3 is TGCGCCAGCAGCAGGGACAGTGAGTTCAATGAGCAGTTCTTC. Using reference TRBV5-1 and TRBJ2-1 for the parts outside the CDR3, the full variable domain is KAGVTQTPRYLIKTRGQQVTLSCSPISGHRSVSWYQQTPGQGLQFLFEYFSETQRNKGNFPGRFSGRQFSNSRSEMNVSTLELGDSALYLCASSRDSEFNEQFFGPGTRLTVL.

The chain is built from TRBV11-2 and TRBJ1-4; possible D gene TRBD1, 5 bases. The CDR3 sequence is 13 residues long. The V and J ends lost 4 bases and 10 bases respectively, with 13 bases between them. Germline V lookup: CDR1 SGHAT, CDR2 FQNNGV. The CDR3 sequence: CASSSYRGGKLFF. Here the CDR3 DNA reads TGTGCCAGCAGCTCCTACCGGGGGGGAAAACTGTTTTTT.

V gene TRBV28 combines with J gene TRBJ1-2, with D perhaps TRBD1 (6 bases). Per germline, CDR1 MDHEN and CDR2 SYDVKM. The ends were cut back, 3 bases at V and 6 bases at J, with 26 bases in the middle. The CDR3 runs 18 residues. The CDR3 sequence: CASSFPGFNRGGAHGYTF. The DNA of the CDR3 is TGTGCCAGCAGTTTCCCGGGGTTCAACCGGGGGGGGGCGCATGGCTACACCTTC.

J is TRBJ2-3 and V is TRBV5-1, with TRBD2 as a possible D gene (5 bases). V was clipped by 0 bases and J by 3 bases, with 17 bases between them. This CDR3 contains 17 residues. Germline V CDR1 and CDR2: SGHRS, YFSETQ. CDR3 amino acids: CASSLALLARTTDTQYF. For the CDR3, the DNA is TGCGCCAGCAGCTTGGCCCTTCTAGCTCGGACGACAGATACGCAGTATTTT.

V usage is TRBV5-6 and J usage is TRBJ2-2; 11 bases align to TRBD1. The CDR3 covers 16 residues. Germline V lookup: CDR1 SGHDT, CDR2 YYEEEE. V was pared by 2 bases and J by 5 bases, with 5 bases of the junction left unmatched. CDR3 region: CASSFGQGAKTGELFF. CDR3 DNA sequence: TGTGCCAGCAGCTTTGGACAGGGGGCTAAAACCGGGGAGCTGTTTTTT.

The rearrangement uses TRBV30 and TRBJ1-1; no clear D. Germline CDR1 GTSNPN, CDR2 SVGIG (reference sequence). CDR3 length: 13 residues. The ends were cut back, 0 bases at V and 1 base at J, with 6 bases in the middle. This CDR3 is CAWSVSRNTEAFF. In nucleotides, the CDR3 is TGTGCCTGGAGTGTATCCAGGAACACTGAAGCTTTCTTT.

This sequence joins TRBV6-4 and TRBJ1-4, with D perhaps TRBD1 (5 bases). Germline lookup yields CDR1 MRHNA and CDR2 SNTAGT. The CDR3 length is 15 residues. Trimming pared 4 bases from V and 5 bases from J, leaving 14 bases between. The DNA for the CDR3 is TGTGCCAGCAGTGGCCTCAGGGATCTAAATGAAAAACTGTTTTTT. This sequence encodes CASSGLRDLNEKLFF.

For this clone: The sample carries other DNA sequences with the same CDR3. The chain is built from TRBV11-3 and TRBJ2-3; TRBD2 aligns across 7 bases. This CDR3 is 14 amino acids long. The ends lost 2 bases at V and 1 base at J; junction bases unmatched: 0. Germline lookup yields CDR1 SGHNT and CDR2 YENEEA. The CDR3 reads CASSLRGGTDTQYF. Written as DNA, the CDR3 is TGTGCCAGCAGCTTACGGGGGGGCACAGATACGCAGTATTTT.

The chain employs TRBV5-1 and TRBJ1-1; 10 bases agree with TRBD1. V shed 5 bases and J 10 bases; nucleotides not matched to a gene: 11. Per the germline V gene, CDR1 is SGHRS and CDR2 is YFSETQ. The CDR3 is 14 residues long. CDR3 nucleotides: TGCGCCAGCAGTGAAGGACAGGGGGTTCCTCGAGCTTTCTTT. Protein sequence: CASSEGQGVPRAFF.

The chain carries TRBV4-3 and TRBJ1-2; the D gene is possibly TRBD1 (5 bases). Germline CDR1 and CDR2: LGHNA and YSLEER. Trimming removed 4 bases at V and 5 bases at J, with 17 bases between. The CDR3 runs to 15 residues. In DNA form, the CDR3 reads TGCGCCAGCAGCCCCGGGGGGAAGGGATTGTATGGCTACACCTTC. It is translated as CASSPGGKGLYGYTF.

V is TRBV12-3 or TRBV12-4 and J is TRBJ1-1, with no clear D. This CDR3 region has 12 residues. V gave up 5 bases and J gave up 0 bases, with 4 bases separating them. CDR3 sequence: CASSTVNTEAFF. The CDR3 DNA follows: TGTGCCAGCAGTACAGTGAACACTGAAGCTTTCTTT.

The chain joins TRBV5-1 to TRBJ1-2; 9 nucleotides agree with TRBD1. With 4 bases clipped from V and 2 bases from J, the junction kept 3 bases outside the gene matches. Per germline, CDR1 SGHRS and CDR2 YFSETQ. CDR3 length equals 14 residues. As DNA, the CDR3 is TGCGCCAGCAGCGACGGGACAGGGAACTATGGCTACACCTTC. Translation gives CASSDGTGNYGYTF.

The genes are TRBV6-5 and TRBJ2-7; D remains ambiguous. The CDR3 is 12 residues long. V lost 7 bases to trimming and J lost 1 base, with 8 bases between them. Germline-derived CDR1 and CDR2 are MNHEY and SVGAGI. CDR3 DNA sequence: TGTGCCAGCACCAAAAATTCCTACGAGCAGTACTTC. Its translation: CASTKNSYEQYF.

This clone was recorded once. V is TRBV19 and J is TRBJ1-4; D gene unclear. Per the germline V gene, CDR1 is LNHDA and CDR2 is SQIVND (reference sequence). CDR3 length: 14 residues. Trimming stripped 5 bases from V and 11 bases from J, with 18 bases between. The CDR3 spells CASSRTSQAGKLFF. CDR3 bases: TGTGCCAGTAGTCGAACCTCCCAAGCCGGGAAACTGTTTTTT.

The table lists this clone with a few counts. This chain connects TRBV10-2 to TRBJ1-1, with D perhaps TRBD1 (5 bases). The CDR3 runs 13 residues. Trimming took 6 bases from V and 4 from J, leaving 12 bases between them. Germline V gene sequence: CDR1 WSHSY, CDR2 SAAADI. The CDR3 DNA follows: TGCGCCAGCAGGGGGCGAACCGCCACTGAAGCTTTCTTT. Residues: CASRGRTATEAFF.

The rearrangement uses TRBV6-5 and TRBJ1-1, with D possibly being TRBD1 (6 bases). In germline, CDR1 is MNHEY, CDR2 SVGAGI. Trimming stripped 6 bases from V and 1 base from J, with 15 bases between. The CDR3 totals 15 residues. CDR3 DNA sequence: TGTGCCAGCAGGAGAATGGGGACACCGAACACTGAAGCTTTCTTT. Encoded protein: CASRRMGTPNTEAFF.

The table lists this clone with a count of one. V gene TRBV6-6 combines with J gene TRBJ2-1, with D tentatively TRBD2 (7 bases). V dropped 2 bases and J dropped 6 bases, with 17 bases sitting between them. Germline V gene sequence: CDR1 MNHNY, CDR2 SVGAGI (reference sequence). This CDR3 is built from 16 residues. The CDR3 loop reads CASSYESSGGANEQFF. CDR3 DNA sequence: TGTGCCAGCAGTTACGAATCGAGTGGGGGGGCCAATGAGCAGTTCTTC.

CDR3 coding DNA: TGTGCCATCAGTGAGTCCCGGGGCTACACCTTC. Its translation: CAISESRGYTF. The chain couples TRBV10-3 to TRBJ1-2; D remains ambiguous. The V end lost 0 bases, the J end lost 8 bases, and 4 bases lay between the germline ends. There are 11 residues in the CDR3. Germline V lookup: CDR1 ENHRY, CDR2 SYGVKD.